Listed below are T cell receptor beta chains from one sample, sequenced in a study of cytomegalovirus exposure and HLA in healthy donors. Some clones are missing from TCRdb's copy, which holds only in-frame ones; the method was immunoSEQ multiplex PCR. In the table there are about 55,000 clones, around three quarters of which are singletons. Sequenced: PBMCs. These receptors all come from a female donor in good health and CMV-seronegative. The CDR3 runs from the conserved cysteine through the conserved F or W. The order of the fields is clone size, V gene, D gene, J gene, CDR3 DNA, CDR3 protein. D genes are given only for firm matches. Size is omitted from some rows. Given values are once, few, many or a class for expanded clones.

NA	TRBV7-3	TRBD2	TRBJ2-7	TGTGCCAGCAGCTTAACTAGCGGGGGCACCTACGAGCAGTACTTC	CASSLTSGGTYEQYF
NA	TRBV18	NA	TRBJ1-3	TGTGCCAGCTCACCACAGGAGGGCACCATATATTTT	CASSPQEGTIYF
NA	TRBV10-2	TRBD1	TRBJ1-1	TGCGCCAGCAGCAAACCGGGACAGACTGAAGCTTTCTTT	CASSKPGQTEAFF
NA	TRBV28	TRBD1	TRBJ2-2	TGTGCCAGCAATCCAGGGGGCGCGGGCACCGGGGAGCTGTTTTTT	CASNPGGAGTGELFF
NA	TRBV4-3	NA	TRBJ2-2	TGCGCCAGCAGCCAAGTGATTGGGCGGGGGGACAGCACCGGGGAGCTGTTTTTT	CASSQVIGRGDSTGELFF
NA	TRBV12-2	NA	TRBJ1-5	TGTGCAAGTCGCCCCCGGGGAGAAGGCAATCAGCCCCAGCATTTT	CASRPRGEGNQPQHF
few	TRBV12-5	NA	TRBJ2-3	TGTGCTAGTCTCGCGGGCGCCGGGGATACGCAGTATTTT	CASLAGAGDTQYF
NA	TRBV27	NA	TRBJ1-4	TGTGCCAGCAGTCCCAGGGTGTTTGCTAATGAAAAACTGTTTTTT	CASSPRVFANEKLFF
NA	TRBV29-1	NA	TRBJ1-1	TGCAGCGTTCTTGTTCAGATCATGAACACTGAAGCTTTCTTT	CSVLVQIMNTEAFF
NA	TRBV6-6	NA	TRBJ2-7	TGTGCCAGCAGTTACTCGACAGAAGAAATCTACGAGCAGTACTTC	CASSYSTEEIYEQYF
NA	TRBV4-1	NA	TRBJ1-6	TGCGCCAGCAGCCAAGACATGGGGGAGGTCTGGTCACCCCTCCACTTT	CASSQDMGEVWSPLHF
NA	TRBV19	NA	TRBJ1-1	TGTGCCAGTAGTATGGCCGTGAACACTGAAGCTTTCTTT	CASSMAVNTEAFF
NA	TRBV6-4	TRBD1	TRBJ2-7	TGTGCCAGCAGTGGGAGGACAGGGAGGTCCTACGAGCAGTACTTC	CASSGRTGRSYEQYF
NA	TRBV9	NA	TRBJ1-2	TGTGCCAGCAGCGACAGCCGGGACACCATTTTTCAGGTGCGTGGCTACACCTTC	CASSDSRDTIFQVRGYTF
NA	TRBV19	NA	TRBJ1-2	TGTGCCAGTAGTATGAGAGTCTATGGCTACACCTTC	CASSMRVYGYTF
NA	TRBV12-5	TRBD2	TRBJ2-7	TGTGCTAGTGGTTTGGTACTAGGGACTATGTTATACGAGCAGTACTTC	CASGLVLGTMLYEQYF
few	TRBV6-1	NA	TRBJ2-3	TGTGCCAGCAGCTCGTACACAGATACGCAGTATTTT	CASSSYTDTQYF
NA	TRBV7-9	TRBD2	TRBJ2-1	TGTTCCAGCAGCTCCACGGGGGGGCCCTACAATGAGCAGTTCTTC	CSSSSTGGPYNEQFF
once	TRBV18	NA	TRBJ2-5	TGTGCCAGCTCACCACCGTCAGGGAGGGAGACCCAGTACTTC	CASSPPSGRETQYF
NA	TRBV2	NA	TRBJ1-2	TGTGCCAGCAGGAAGGGCGGACAGTCGATTGGCTACACCTTC	CASRKGGQSIGYTF
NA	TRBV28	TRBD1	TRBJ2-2	TGTGCCAGCAGTCCCTCGAGGGGCGGGACAGGCAAGGACACCGGGGAGCTGTTTTTT	CASSPSRGGTGKDTGELFF
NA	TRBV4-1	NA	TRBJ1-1	TGCGCCAGCAGCCAAGATGGCATGGGCAACACTGAAGCTTTCTTT	CASSQDGMGNTEAFF
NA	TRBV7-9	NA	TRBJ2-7	TGTGCCAGCAGCTTAGGGGCAGGCACCCTCTCCTACGAGCAGTACTTC	CASSLGAGTLSYEQYF
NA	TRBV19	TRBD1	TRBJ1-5	TGTGCCAGTAGTATACAGGGGGCACAACCCCAGCATTTT	CASSIQGAQPQHF
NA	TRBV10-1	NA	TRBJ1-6	TGCGCCAGCAGTGAAGACAGAACCTCACCCCTCCACTTT	CASSEDRTSPLHF
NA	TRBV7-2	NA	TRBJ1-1	TGTGCCAGCAGCTTAGGGGTAGGAGCGAACACTGAAGCTTTCTTT	CASSLGVGANTEAFF
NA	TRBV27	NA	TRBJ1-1	TGTGCCAGCACTCCCTGGGAGGGTAACACTGAAGCTTTCTTT	CASTPWEGNTEAFF
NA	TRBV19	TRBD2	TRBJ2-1	TGTGCCAGTAGTATTGCCGGGGGGTTGAATGAGCAGTTCTTC	CASSIAGGLNEQFF
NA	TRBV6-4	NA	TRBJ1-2	TGTGCCAGCAGTGACGATTCAGGGGCGCGCTACACCTTC	CASSDDSGARYTF
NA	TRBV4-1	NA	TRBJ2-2	TGCGCCAGCAGCCAAGATTCGTTCTTTTCCGGGGAGCTGTTTTTT	CASSQDSFFSGELFF
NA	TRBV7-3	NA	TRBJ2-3	TGTGCCAGCAGCTTAACGGGGCCAGAGTCTAGCACAGATACGCAGTATTTT	CASSLTGPESSTDTQYF
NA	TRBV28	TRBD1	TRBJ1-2	TGTGCCAGCTCGACAGGGAGTTGGACTAACTATGGCTACACCTTC	CASSTGSWTNYGYTF
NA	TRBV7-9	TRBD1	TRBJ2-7	TGTGCCAGCAGCACGGGACAGGGCCGGTCGCAGTACTTC	CASSTGQGRSQYF
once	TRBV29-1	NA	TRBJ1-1	TGCAGCCTATGGGACGGTAGGGGGACTGAAGCTTTCTTT	CSLWDGRGTEAFF
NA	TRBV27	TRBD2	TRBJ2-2	TGTGCCAGCAGTTTGGGGACTAATGCCGGGGAGCTGTTTTTT	CASSLGTNAGELFF
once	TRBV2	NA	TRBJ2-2	TGTGCCAGCAGTGGACAGCCGGGCCGAAGCGGGGAGCTGTTTTTT	CASSGQPGRSGELFF
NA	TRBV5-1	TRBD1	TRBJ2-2	TGCGCCAGCAGACTGACAGGGGGCGAAACCGGGGAGCTGTTTTTT	CASRLTGGETGELFF
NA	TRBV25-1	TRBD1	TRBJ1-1	TGTGCCAGCGCCTTGACAGGGGGTGGGGGTGAAGCTTTCTTT	CASALTGGGGEAFF